A selection of T cell receptor beta chains follows, all from one sample in a study of siplizumab effects on memory and regulatory T cells. Assay: immunoSEQ multiplex PCR; the TCRdb copy retains only in-frame clones and omits some. The sample includes some 87,000 clones, approximately 90% seen only once; the top ten take more than 14%. Sequences were obtained from CD4+ T cells sorted from blood. The receptors were sampled from a human donor in good health. CDR3s include the opening cysteine and the closing phenylalanine or tryptophan. The D gene is left open where the match is weak. Only part of the rows carry a size: once, few, many, or a class if the clone is expanded.

J gene: TRBJ2-3
D gene: -
clone size: -
V gene: TRBV11-3
CDR3 DNA: TGTGCCAGCAGCTTAGATTTGGACAGTACGCAGTATTTT
CDR3 protein: CASSLDLDSTQYF

J gene: TRBJ2-3
D gene: -
clone size: once
V gene: TRBV5-1
CDR3 DNA: TGCGCCAGCAGCTTGGTCACAGATACGCAGTATTTT
CDR3 protein: CASSLVTDTQYF

J gene: TRBJ1-2
D gene: -
clone size: -
V gene: TRBV5-4
CDR3 DNA: TGTGCCAGCAGCTTGGTATCGGAGGGCTACACCTTC
CDR3 protein: CASSLVSEGYTF

J gene: TRBJ1-5
D gene: TRBD1
clone size: -
V gene: TRBV7-3
CDR3 DNA: TGTGCCAGCAGCCCACAGGGGGTAGGGGGTCAGCCCCAGCATTTT
CDR3 protein: CASSPQGVGGQPQHF

J gene: TRBJ2-7
D gene: TRBD2
clone size: -
V gene: TRBV9
CDR3 DNA: TGTGCCAGCAGCGTAGAAGACCTTTGGACTAGCCCCTACGAGCAGTACTTC
CDR3 protein: CASSVEDLWTSPYEQYF

J gene: TRBJ2-7
D gene: -
clone size: once
V gene: TRBV4-2
CDR3 DNA: TGTGCCAGCAGCTCAGAGGGGGGCCTCGCCTACGAGCAGTACTTC
CDR3 protein: CASSSEGGLAYEQYF

J gene: TRBJ2-7
D gene: TRBD2
clone size: -
V gene: TRBV7-8
CDR3 DNA: TGTGCCAGCAGCGGGGGACTAGCAGCCACCTACGAGCAGTACTTC
CDR3 protein: CASSGGLAATYEQYF

J gene: TRBJ1-2
D gene: TRBD1
clone size: -
V gene: TRBV18
CDR3 DNA: TGTGCCAGCTCACCAGGCGTTTCCGGGACAGGGGGCAAGGGCTACACCTTC
CDR3 protein: CASSPGVSGTGGKGYTF

J gene: TRBJ2-7
D gene: -
clone size: -
V gene: TRBV11-1
CDR3 DNA: TGTGCCAGCAGCTTAGATTTAGGCTACGAGCAGTACTTC
CDR3 protein: CASSLDLGYEQYF

J gene: TRBJ1-1
D gene: -
clone size: -
V gene: TRBV19
CDR3 DNA: TGTGCCAGTAGTATCTTGGGGTTCGGCGCTTTCTTT
CDR3 protein: CASSILGFGAFF

J gene: TRBJ2-7
D gene: TRBD2
clone size: -
V gene: TRBV5-1
CDR3 DNA: TGCGCCAGCAGCTTGTCAGGGAGCGGGAGCTCCTACGAGCAGTACTTC
CDR3 protein: CASSLSGSGSSYEQYF

J gene: TRBJ2-5
D gene: TRBD2
clone size: -
V gene: TRBV7-9
CDR3 DNA: TGTGCCAGCAGCTTAGCCCTTGCTAGCGGGAGGTTCTCCAGAGAGACCCAGTACTTC
CDR3 protein: CASSLALASGRFSRETQYF

J gene: TRBJ2-7
D gene: TRBD1
clone size: -
V gene: TRBV9
CDR3 DNA: TGTGCCAGCAGCGAACAAACAGGGGGCCCCTACGAGCAGTACTTC
CDR3 protein: CASSEQTGGPYEQYF

J gene: TRBJ2-3
D gene: TRBD2
clone size: -
V gene: TRBV5-1
CDR3 DNA: TGCGCCAGCAGCTTGGCCGGGACTAGCGGAAACACAGATACGCAGTATTTT
CDR3 protein: CASSLAGTSGNTDTQYF

J gene: TRBJ2-7
D gene: -
clone size: -
V gene: TRBV11-3
CDR3 DNA: TGTGCCAGCAGCCTCAAAGGGGGGTACGACGAGCAGTACTTC
CDR3 protein: CASSLKGGYDEQYF

J gene: TRBJ1-1
D gene: -
clone size: -
V gene: TRBV4-1
CDR3 DNA: TGCGCCAGCAGCCGAATCGCTACAGGGTACACTGAAGCTTTCTTT
CDR3 protein: CASSRIATGYTEAFF

J gene: TRBJ2-1
D gene: -
clone size: once
V gene: TRBV27
CDR3 DNA: TGTGCCAGCAGTTTTTTGGTTTCGGGCCACAATGACCCTAATGAGCAGTTCTTC
CDR3 protein: CASSFLVSGHNDPNEQFF

J gene: TRBJ2-7
D gene: -
clone size: -
V gene: TRBV23-1
CDR3 DNA: TGCGCCAGCAGTCAATCGGTACAGGGAGAACTCTGCTACGAGCAGTACTTC
CDR3 protein: CASSQSVQGELCYEQYF

J gene: TRBJ2-7
D gene: TRBD1
clone size: -
V gene: TRBV12-5
CDR3 DNA: TGTGCTAGTGGTTTAGGGACAGGGTCCTACGAGCAGTACTTC
CDR3 protein: CASGLGTGSYEQYF

J gene: TRBJ2-5
D gene: -
clone size: once
V gene: TRBV28
CDR3 DNA: TGTGCCAGCAGCCGCCGACAGGTTCAAGAGACCCAGTACTTC
CDR3 protein: CASSRRQVQETQYF

J gene: TRBJ1-3
D gene: -
clone size: -
V gene: TRBV5-1
CDR3 DNA: TGCGCCAGCAGCTTGGCAGGGTACGGAAACACCATATATTTT
CDR3 protein: CASSLAGYGNTIYF

J gene: TRBJ2-1
D gene: -
clone size: -
V gene: TRBV5-6
CDR3 DNA: TGTGCCAGCAGCTTGGTAGGGGCGGAGGAGCAGTTCTTC
CDR3 protein: CASSLVGAEEQFF

J gene: TRBJ2-1
D gene: -
clone size: -
V gene: TRBV28
CDR3 DNA: TGTGCCAGCAGGCCGCTTCGTAGTAGCTCCTACAATGAGCAGTTCTTC
CDR3 protein: CASRPLRSSSYNEQFF

J gene: TRBJ2-1
D gene: TRBD2
clone size: -
V gene: TRBV19
CDR3 DNA: TGTGCCAGTAGGGGCGGGAGGGCCGTGGACAATGAGCAGTTCTTC
CDR3 protein: CASRGGRAVDNEQFF

J gene: TRBJ2-7
D gene: -
clone size: -
V gene: TRBV14
CDR3 DNA: TGTGCCAGCAGCCAAGAGGAACGGGACACCCACTACGAGCAGTACTTC
CDR3 protein: CASSQEERDTHYEQYF

J gene: TRBJ2-1
D gene: -
clone size: few
V gene: TRBV7-3
CDR3 DNA: TGTGCCAGCAGCTTAACCGGGACAAGCTACAATGAGCAGTTCTTC
CDR3 protein: CASSLTGTSYNEQFF

J gene: TRBJ1-4
D gene: -
clone size: few
V gene: TRBV25-1
CDR3 DNA: TGTGCCAGCAGCCCATCGAGTGAAAAACTGTTTTTT
CDR3 protein: CASSPSSEKLFF

J gene: TRBJ1-1
D gene: -
clone size: -
V gene: TRBV5-1
CDR3 DNA: TGCGCCAGCAGCCCTGTAAAGAACACTGAAGCTTTCTTT
CDR3 protein: CASSPVKNTEAFF

J gene: TRBJ2-5
D gene: TRBD2
clone size: -
V gene: TRBV30
CDR3 DNA: TGTGCCTGGAGTGTATTTAGCGGGAGTCTCGAGACCCAGTACTTC
CDR3 protein: CAWSVFSGSLETQYF

J gene: TRBJ2-7
D gene: TRBD2
clone size: -
V gene: TRBV5-1
CDR3 DNA: TGCGCCAGCAGCGGGGGACTAGCGGGAGCCTACGAGCAGTACTTC
CDR3 protein: CASSGGLAGAYEQYF

J gene: TRBJ2-1
D gene: TRBD2
clone size: -
V gene: TRBV5-1
CDR3 DNA: TGCGCCAGCTCCTCTAGCGGTACATCCTACAATGAGCAGTTCTTC
CDR3 protein: CASSSSGTSYNEQFF

J gene: TRBJ2-2
D gene: TRBD1
clone size: -
V gene: TRBV11-2
CDR3 DNA: TGTGCCAGCAGCGGGGGACAGGGGGACATCGGGGAGCTGTTTTTT
CDR3 protein: CASSGGQGDIGELFF

J gene: TRBJ2-6
D gene: TRBD1
clone size: -
V gene: TRBV23-1
CDR3 DNA: TGCGCCAGCAGTCAATCCCCCCGGGACAGGGCTTCTGGGGCCAACGTCCTGACTTTC
CDR3 protein: CASSQSPRDRASGANVLTF

J gene: TRBJ2-7
D gene: TRBD2
clone size: -
V gene: TRBV19
CDR3 DNA: TGTGCCAGTAGCACACTAGCGGGAGGGCCGAACGAGCAGTACTTC
CDR3 protein: CASSTLAGGPNEQYF

J gene: TRBJ2-2
D gene: TRBD1
clone size: -
V gene: TRBV5-1
CDR3 DNA: TGCGCCAGCAGCTTCCGGGACAGGGGTTCCGGGGAGCTGTTTTTT
CDR3 protein: CASSFRDRGSGELFF

J gene: TRBJ1-2
D gene: -
clone size: once
V gene: TRBV5-1
CDR3 DNA: TGCGCCAGCAGCGGGTCCTACTATGGCTACACCTTC
CDR3 protein: CASSGSYYGYTF

J gene: TRBJ2-3
D gene: TRBD2
clone size: -
V gene: TRBV9
CDR3 DNA: TGTGCCAGCAGCGTAGGGACTAGCGGGAGGGTATCAGATACGCAGTATTTT
CDR3 protein: CASSVGTSGRVSDTQYF

J gene: TRBJ2-1
D gene: TRBD2
clone size: -
V gene: TRBV5-1
CDR3 DNA: TGCGCCAGCAGCTTCTCCTTCCCGACTAGCGGGGGCAATGAGCAGTTCTTC
CDR3 protein: CASSFSFPTSGGNEQFF

J gene: TRBJ2-3
D gene: TRBD2
clone size: -
V gene: TRBV5-1
CDR3 DNA: TGCGCCAGCAGCAAGCTAGCGGGAGGAACTTCTAGCACAGATACGCAGTATTTT
CDR3 protein: CASSKLAGGTSSTDTQYF

J gene: TRBJ2-1
D gene: TRBD2
clone size: -
V gene: TRBV11-1
CDR3 DNA: TGTGCCAGCAGCCCGACTAGCGGGAGAGACAATGAGCAGTTCTTC
CDR3 protein: CASSPTSGRDNEQFF

J gene: TRBJ1-4
D gene: -
clone size: -
V gene: TRBV15
CDR3 DNA: TGTGCCACCAGCAGAGAACCTAATGAAAAACTGTTTTTT
CDR3 protein: CATSREPNEKLFF

J gene: TRBJ1-3
D gene: TRBD1
clone size: -
V gene: TRBV29-1
CDR3 DNA: TGCAGCGTTAAGGACAGGGGAAATGGAAACACCATATATTTT
CDR3 protein: CSVKDRGNGNTIYF

J gene: TRBJ1-1
D gene: -
clone size: once
V gene: TRBV7-9
CDR3 DNA: TGTGCCAGCAGCTCCAGCGAGGGGTGGTACACTGAAGCTTTCTTT
CDR3 protein: CASSSSEGWYTEAFF

J gene: TRBJ2-2
D gene: TRBD2
clone size: -
V gene: TRBV27
CDR3 DNA: TGTGCCAGCAGTCCTAGCGGGGGGTACACCGGGGAGCTGTTTTTT
CDR3 protein: CASSPSGGYTGELFF

J gene: TRBJ1-2
D gene: -
clone size: once
V gene: TRBV19
CDR3 DNA: TGTGCCAGCGCGACGGGAGGTAACTATGGCTACACCTTC
CDR3 protein: CASATGGNYGYTF

J gene: TRBJ2-7
D gene: TRBD2
clone size: -
V gene: TRBV6-5
CDR3 DNA: TGTGCCAGCAGTAAAGGGACTAGAATCTCCTACGAGCAGTACTTC
CDR3 protein: CASSKGTRISYEQYF

J gene: TRBJ2-7
D gene: TRBD2
clone size: once
V gene: TRBV29-1
CDR3 DNA: TGCAACCCCGCTAGCGGAGAGGGTTTGAACGAGCAGTACTTC
CDR3 protein: CNPASGEGLNEQYF

J gene: TRBJ2-5
D gene: TRBD2
clone size: -
V gene: TRBV5-1
CDR3 DNA: TGCGCCAGCAGCTTGGGAATCCTACGGGAGGGCTGGGAGACCCAGTACTTC
CDR3 protein: CASSLGILREGWETQYF

J gene: TRBJ1-2
D gene: -
clone size: -
V gene: TRBV9
CDR3 DNA: TGTGCCAGCAGCGTAGAACCAGGGACTGGCTACACCTTC
CDR3 protein: CASSVEPGTGYTF

J gene: TRBJ2-3
D gene: -
clone size: -
V gene: TRBV29-1
CDR3 DNA: TGCAGCGTTGACCGGGATGTAACAGATACGCAGTATTTT
CDR3 protein: CSVDRDVTDTQYF

J gene: TRBJ1-5
D gene: -
clone size: -
V gene: TRBV19
CDR3 DNA: TGTGCCAGTAGCCCGGCGGGAGGGCAGGGTAACAATCAGCCCCAGCATTTT
CDR3 protein: CASSPAGGQGNNQPQHF

J gene: TRBJ1-5
D gene: -
clone size: -
V gene: TRBV18
CDR3 DNA: TGTGCCAGCTCACTCAGCCCCGAGAGAGCCCAGCATTTT
CDR3 protein: CASSLSPERAQHF

J gene: TRBJ2-7
D gene: TRBD1
clone size: once
V gene: TRBV6-1
CDR3 DNA: TGTGCCAGCAGCCTAGACAGGGGCAAGGGCGAGCAGTACTTC
CDR3 protein: CASSLDRGKGEQYF

J gene: TRBJ2-7
D gene: -
clone size: -
V gene: TRBV18
CDR3 DNA: TGTGCCAGCTCCACGACAGGGCTCGGGGGCTACGAGCAGTACTTC
CDR3 protein: CASSTTGLGGYEQYF